Shown below are 20 T cell receptor beta chains from a single sample sequenced in a study of blood T cell repertoires in COVID-19 (dated by TCRdb to between 2020 and 2021). Library construction relied on the immunoSEQ multiplex PCR assay. The table comes from immuneACCESS by way of TCRdb, which keeps in-frame sequences with V and J called. Part of the clones is missing from these tables; in studies checked, under half for an unresolved V gene and the rest for unknown reasons. In this sample the table shows approximately 89,000 clones, about 81% of which occur a single time. 10% to 15% of the sample lies in the top ten. Material for sequencing was peripheral blood. Receptors were obtained from a human donor in a cohort sampled during active COVID-19.

The J gene is TRBJ1-2, the V gene TRBV28; perhaps TRBD1 as D (5 bases). V shed 5 bases and J shed 8 bases, with 12 bases lying between them. The CDR3 consists of 12 residues. Germline V gene lookup returns CDR1 MDHEN and CDR2 SYDVKM. The CDR3 coding sequence is TGTGCCAGCAGTGGGACGGCGGGAGGCTACACCTTC. It yields the protein CASSGTAGGYTF.

V and J are TRBV20-1 and TRBJ1-2, with D unresolved. This CDR3 contains 10 residues. Germline CDR1 and CDR2: DFQATT and SNEGSKA (reference sequence). Trimming took off 8 bases at V and 4 bases at J, with 8 bases between the two ends. DNA for the CDR3: TGCAGTCTACGGGGCTATGGCTACACCTTC. Its protein is CSLRGYGYTF.

This chain links TRBV24-1 with TRBJ2-3; D perhaps matches TRBD2 (5 bases). The CDR3 length is 17 residues. Trimming cost V 5 bases and J 0 bases, with 17 bases left between them. Germline assignment: CDR1 KGHDR and CDR2 SFDVKD. CDR3 sequence: CATSGSSRGISTDTQYF. CDR3 coding DNA: TGTGCCACCAGTGGATCTTCTCGAGGGATTAGCACAGATACGCAGTATTTT.

V is TRBV3-1 (or the pseudogene TRBV3-2) and J is TRBJ1-1; 7 bases are a match to TRBD1. The CDR3 contains 13 residues. J lost 11 bases, V lost 0 bases, and 6 bases had no gene match. Looked up from germline, CDR1 is LGHDT and CDR2 is YNNKEL (reference sequence). CDR3 in DNA: TGTGCCAGCAGCCAAGATAACGACAGGGAGGCTTTCTTT. This sequence encodes CASSQDNDREAFF.

The CDR3 nucleotides read TGTGCCAGCAGCTTTGGGGGGGTAAACAATGAGCAGTTCTTC. This codes for CASSFGGVNNEQFF. The V call is TRBV7-3, the J call TRBJ2-1; the match to TRBD2 covers 7 bases. Unmatched junction bases numbered 4, after V lost 3 bases and J lost 5 bases. Germline loops: CDR1 SGHTA, CDR2 FQGTGA. CDR3 length: 14 amino acids.

The chain joins TRBV3-1 (or the pseudogene TRBV3-2) to TRBJ1-6, with a possible D match to TRBD1 (5 bases). CDR1 and CDR2 (germline): LGHDT, YNNKEL (reference sequence). The V end was cut by 5 bases, the J end by 7 bases, with 12 bases between. CDR3 length: 14 residues. CDR3 in DNA: TGTGCCAGCAGCACCCCGGGGGAAAATTCACCCCTCCACTTT. Translation: CASSTPGENSPLHF.

The genes are TRBV5-1 and TRBJ2-2, with D tentatively TRBD2 (6 bases). CDR1 SGHRS and CDR2 YFSETQ come from the germline V gene. The CDR3 extends over 15 amino acids. Deletions cut 5 bases from V and 4 bases from J, with 15 bases between. The chain's CDR3 is CASRSWGVGTGELFF. In DNA form, the CDR3 reads TGCGCCAGCAGAAGCTGGGGGGTCGGCACCGGGGAGCTGTTTTTT.

The V gene is TRBV10-1, the J gene TRBJ2-7, with D possibly being TRBD2 (5 bases). The CDR3 contains 16 residues. Between the trimmed V and J ends, which lost 0 bases and 2 bases, there was a span of 14 bases. The germline V gene has CDR1 WNHNN and CDR2 SYGVQD (reference sequence). The CDR3 region is CASSESASGGPYEQYF. The DNA of the CDR3 is TGCGCCAGCAGTGAGTCGGCCAGCGGTGGTCCCTACGAGCAGTACTTC.

The chain recombines TRBV5-4 with TRBJ2-6; 7 nucleotides match TRBD2. The CDR3 has 16 amino acids. Germline-derived CDR1 and CDR2 are SGHNT and YYREEE (reference sequence). V was pared by 4 bases and J by 0 bases, with 4 bases of the junction left unmatched. CDR3 loop: CASSPGGYSGANVLTF. CDR3 coding DNA: TGTGCCAGCAGCCCGGGGGGTTACTCTGGGGCCAACGTCCTGACTTTC.

The chain is built from TRBV4-3 and TRBJ2-2; the match to TRBD2 covers 12 bases. The CDR3 extends over 17 amino acids. Trimming at V came to 3 bases and at J to 8 bases, leaving 10 bases not matched to a gene. The germline V gene encodes CDR1 LGHNA and CDR2 YSLEER. The CDR3 sequence is CASSQRPSGGDAGELFF. The CDR3, as DNA: TGCGCCAGCAGCCAGAGGCCTAGCGGGGGGGACGCGGGGGAGCTGTTTTTT.

This clone appeared a single time. The chain links TRBV6-1 to TRBJ1-1; D might be TRBD1 (5 bases). Deletions cut 3 bases from V and 4 bases from J, with 12 bases between. The CDR3 covers 14 residues. CDR1 is MNHNS, CDR2 SASEGT, per germline. The CDR3 DNA reads as TGTGCCAGCAGTGAGGGGGAGGGTGGCACTGAAGCTTTCTTT. Amino acid sequence: CASSEGEGGTEAFF.

V is TRBV7-8 and J is TRBJ2-7, with TRBD2 matching over 8 bases. Trimming at V came to 5 bases and at J to 3 bases, leaving 15 bases not matched to a gene. Per the germline V gene, CDR1 is SGHVS and CDR2 is FQNEAQ. CDR3 length: 17 residues. CDR3 DNA sequence: TGTGCCAGCAGCCTGGGGGTAGTAGCGGGGCGACTCTACGAGCAGTACTTC. It translates to CASSLGVVAGRLYEQYF.

The rearrangement links TRBV19 to TRBJ1-1; maybe TRBD1 (5 bases). With 6 bases removed from V and 1 base from J, the gap between germline ends came to 12 bases. The CDR3 totals 14 residues. Germline assignment: CDR1 LNHDA and CDR2 SQIVND (reference sequence). The CDR3 DNA reads as TGTGCCAGTAGGAGTCGGGGGTCGAACACTGAAGCTTTCTTT. Amino acids: CASRSRGSNTEAFF.

The rearrangement uses TRBV5-1 and TRBJ1-4; 8 nucleotides agree with TRBD1. J gave up 5 bases and V 4 bases, and 7 bases lay outside the gene matches. This CDR3 has 15 residues. Germline CDR1 SGHRS, CDR2 YFSETQ. DNA for the CDR3: TGCGCCAGCAGCATCAACAGGGGGGACAATGAAAAACTGTTTTTT. Translation: CASSINRGDNEKLFF.

This clone was seen a single time. The chain has TRBV9 and TRBJ2-3; D is unresolved. This CDR3 has 14 amino acids. Trimming left V 0 bases short and J 0 bases short, with 5 bases between. Per germline, CDR1 SGDLS and CDR2 YYNGEE. The DNA of the CDR3 is TGTGCCAGCAGCGTAGCCTCTAGCACAGATACGCAGTATTTT. Residues: CASSVASSTDTQYF.

The gene calls are TRBV5-6 and TRBJ2-3, with a tentative D call TRBD1 (6 bases). The V end was cut by 0 bases, the J end by 8 bases, with 10 bases between. The CDR3 spans 13 residues. Germline CDR1 reads SGHDT; CDR2 reads YYEEEE. In DNA form, the CDR3 reads TGTGCCAGCAGCTTGGCAGGGGCAGGTACGCAGTATTTT. Translating gives CASSLAGAGTQYF.

The chain recombines TRBV9 with TRBJ1-5, with D unresolved. Germline V CDR1 and CDR2: SGDLS, YYNGEE. Trimming took off 5 bases at V and 11 bases at J, with 11 bases between the two ends. This CDR3 has 11 residues. CDR3 residues: CASRRARAQHF. DNA of the CDR3: TGTGCCAGCAGGAGGGCTCGAGCCCAGCATTTT.

This sequence joins TRBV15 and TRBJ1-3; D possibly corresponds to TRBD1 (5 bases). V lost 5 bases, J lost 4 bases, and 15 bases lay in between. In germline, CDR1 is LNHNV, CDR2 YYDKDF (reference sequence). The CDR3 runs to 15 residues. CDR3 in amino acids: CATSDPGYTGNTIYF. CDR3 bases: TGTGCCACCAGCGATCCAGGGTACACGGGAAACACCATATATTTT.

Many counts were recorded for this clone. The V gene is TRBV4-1, the J gene TRBJ1-6; D unclear. Per germline, CDR1 MGHRA and CDR2 YSYEKL. Trimming removed 4 bases at V and 7 bases at J, with 20 bases between. The CDR3 totals 17 residues. This CDR3 is CASSRSRAVMRNSPLHF. The CDR3, as DNA: TGCGCCAGCAGCCGATCGCGAGCCGTGATGCGGAATTCACCCCTCCACTTT.

V usage is TRBV29-1 and J usage is TRBJ1-2, with 8 bases lining up with TRBD1. Germline CDR1 is SQVTM and CDR2 is ANQGSEA. The CDR3 totals 14 residues. Germline trimming cut 4 bases from V and 4 bases from J; bases unmatched to any gene: 8. The CDR3 loop reads CSVGQGQGSYGYTF. The CDR3 coding sequence is TGCAGCGTTGGCCAAGGACAGGGCAGCTATGGCTACACCTTC.